The entry that follows covers one T cell receptor beta chain sequence. Its target is not known. The data were taken from a study of cytomegalovirus exposure and HLA in healthy donors. The study's findings and limits: An analysis done earlier found most TCR beta V segments productive about 90% or about 30% of the time. In a later analysis, a genetic analysis reported fewer productive-TCR N-insertions in an Asian-associated ancestry cluster than the cohort average.

V shed 4 bases and J shed 6 bases, with 10 bases lying between them. Germline CDR1 is SGHTA and CDR2 is FQGTGA. This CDR3 region has 13 residues. PCR was performed using 60 Vbeta and 13 Jbeta primers. Profiled with immunoSEQ multiplex PCR; TCRdb holds only in-frame clones, not every one. The data contain more than 150,000 clones, more than 80% of them singletons. In nominal health when sampled, donors likely had unrecorded immune exposures nonetheless. This receptor was identified in a boy aged 5-17 years in good health and CMV-seronegative. The sequencing input was PBMCs. The chain employs TRBV7-3 and TRBJ2-1; possible D gene TRBD1, 5 bases. DNA for the CDR3: TGTGCCAGCAGCTCTACAGGAAGCAATGAGCAGTTCTTC. Protein product: CASSSTGSNEQFF.